A single sample gave rise to the 15 T cell receptor beta chains below, sequenced in a study of blood T cell repertoires in COVID-19. Clones were sequenced by immunoSEQ multiplex PCR, and TCRdb holds only the in-frame ones, with some missing. The sample consists of fewer than 350,000 clones, just under 90% of them appearing once. The sequenced material came from PBMCs or T cells enriched from blood (not recorded which). The receptors derive from a woman under 40 with acute COVID-19.

V and J are TRBV6-5 and TRBJ2-4; D gene uncertain. There are 14 residues in the CDR3. V dropped 6 bases and J dropped 1 base, with 10 bases sitting between them. Germline CDR1 is MNHEY and CDR2 is SVGAGI. The CDR3, as DNA: TGTGCCAGCAGCGAGGATAGGGCCAAAAACATTCAGTACTTC. Its translation is CASSEDRAKNIQYF.

The chain joins TRBV11-2 to TRBJ2-7, with D perhaps matching TRBD2 (5 bases). V shed 5 bases and J shed 2 bases, with 7 bases lying between them. Germline V gives CDR1 SGHAT, CDR2 FQNNGV. CDR3 length equals 12 residues. The CDR3 sequence is CASSSGTYEQYF. For the CDR3, the DNA is TGTGCCAGCAGCAGCGGTACCTACGAGCAGTACTTC.

V is TRBV24-1 and J is TRBJ2-7; 10 bases map to TRBD1. Germline values: CDR1 KGHDR, CDR2 SFDVKD. The CDR3 totals 16 residues. After removal of 4 bases from V and 5 bases from J, the junction contained 10 bases not matched to a gene. The CDR3 DNA reads TGTGCCACCAGTGAAGCGCCGGGACAGGGGTCGCACGAGCAGTACTTC. The encoded protein is CATSEAPGQGSHEQYF.

The chain couples TRBV18 to TRBJ1-1, with TRBD1 matching 9 bases. Germline CDR1 is KGHSH and CDR2 is LQKENI. The CDR3 loop spans 14 amino acids. The junction had 5 bases not matched to a gene; V was cut back by 4 bases and J by 5 bases. The CDR3: CASSRDRVLTEAFF. The DNA of the CDR3 is TGTGCCAGCTCACGGGACAGGGTTTTAACTGAAGCTTTCTTT.

The chain recombines TRBV6-7 with TRBJ1-5; D is perhaps TRBD1 (6 bases). TRBV6-7 is marked as an open reading frame, function uncertain. CDR3 length: 17 amino acids. V was shortened by 4 bases and J by 3 bases, with 19 bases between the two germline ends. CDR3 sequence (DNA): TGTGCCAGCAGTTCCCTGCCGGGACAACTCTCCAATCAGCCCCAGCATTTT. Translating it yields CASSSLPGQLSNQPQHF.

The rearrangement uses TRBV28 and TRBJ1-4, with 9 bases that match TRBD1. Germline trimming cut 5 bases from V and 8 bases from J; bases unmatched to any gene: 9. This CDR3 is built from 15 residues. CDR1 MDHEN and CDR2 SYDVKM come from the germline V gene. The CDR3 sequence: CASSSPQGAMEKLFF. The CDR3 DNA sequence: TGTGCCAGCAGTAGTCCACAGGGGGCGATGGAAAAACTGTTTTTT.

The genes are TRBV14 and TRBJ1-3, with TRBD1 identical over 8 bases. Germline CDR1 SGHDN, CDR2 FVKESK. V was clipped by 3 bases and J by 2 bases; unmatched bases: 6. The CDR3 spans 16 residues. CDR3 protein: CASSQGNRGTGNTIYF. CDR3 sequence (DNA): TGTGCCAGCAGCCAGGGGAACAGGGGGACTGGAAACACCATATATTTT.

V and J are TRBV19 and TRBJ2-1; D gene ambiguous. The germline gives CDR1 LNHDA, CDR2 SQIVND (reference sequence). CDR3 length: 16 amino acids. The V gene lost 6 bases and the J gene lost 2 bases, with 17 bases spanning the gap. CDR3 sequence reads: CASSHLLRRPYNEQFF. DNA of the CDR3: TGTGCCAGTAGCCACCTCCTCCGGAGACCCTACAATGAGCAGTTCTTC.

This clone was observed a few times. The chain is built from TRBV10-1 and TRBJ2-1; 13 bases map to TRBD2. Per the germline V gene, CDR1 is WNHNN and CDR2 is SYGVQD (reference sequence). The CDR3 has 16 amino acids. V lost 0 bases, J lost 4 bases, and 0 bases stayed unmatched. Here the CDR3 reads CASSESGLAGYNEQFF. The CDR3 DNA is TGCGCCAGCAGTGAGTCGGGACTAGCGGGGTACAATGAGCAGTTCTTC.

This chain links TRBV5-1 with TRBJ1-2; D remains unclear. Germline lookup yields CDR1 SGHRS and CDR2 YFSETQ. The CDR3 consists of 14 residues. Trimming removed 7 bases from V and 2 bases from J, with 15 bases in between. The CDR3 DNA follows: TGCGCCAGCCGAGATGGAGATATCAACTATGGCTACACCTTC. Protein product: CASRDGDINYGYTF.

The chain combines TRBV19 with TRBJ1-2; 7 positions match TRBD1. The J segment lost 5 bases and the V segment lost 7 bases, leaving 7 bases of the junction unmatched. The CDR3 is 13 amino acids. Germline CDR1 reads LNHDA; CDR2 reads SQIVND (reference sequence). The CDR3 DNA reads TGTGCCAGTAAAGGGGACAGCTTATATGGCTACACCTTC. Translated, it gives CASKGDSLYGYTF.

The chain couples TRBV2 to TRBJ2-5; 10 nucleotides match TRBD1. The germline V gene encodes CDR1 SNHLY and CDR2 FYNNEI. The CDR3 covers 15 residues. The V and J ends lost 7 bases and 4 bases, in that order; junction bases with no gene match: 9. This CDR3 reads CASTSDRGRGETQYF. CDR3 nucleotide sequence: TGTGCCAGCACCAGTGACAGGGGGCGAGGAGAGACCCAGTACTTC.

The rearrangement links TRBV4-3 to TRBJ1-6, with D possibly TRBD1 on 6 matching bases. With 2 bases removed from V and 7 bases from J, the gap between germline ends came to 9 bases. The CDR3 length is 14 residues. Germline CDR1 is LGHNA and CDR2 is YSLEER. The CDR3, as DNA: TGCGCCAGCAGCCAACAGGGGTGGAATTCACCCCTCCACTTT. Translating it yields CASSQQGWNSPLHF.

This sequence joins TRBV29-1 and TRBJ2-7; perhaps TRBD1 as D (6 bases). Deletions cut 1 base from V and 1 base from J, with 8 bases between. CDR3 length equals 13 residues. Per the germline V gene, CDR1 is SQVTM and CDR2 is ANQGSEA. CDR3 in DNA: TGCAGCGTTGAAGGTGACAGGTCCTACGAGCAGTACTTC. Residues: CSVEGDRSYEQYF.

The V and J genes are TRBV7-9 and TRBJ2-1, with TRBD2 identical over 7 bases. Trimming cost V 5 bases and J 4 bases; bases outside gene matches: 14. The CDR3 has 17 amino acids. CDR1 SEHNR and CDR2 FQNEAQ come from the germline V gene (reference sequence). The CDR3 DNA reads TGTGCCAGCAGCGCGCTAGCGGAGAACAACCATTACAATGAGCAGTTCTTC. This sequence encodes CASSALAENNHYNEQFF.